This T cell receptor (beta chain) is from a study of CD8 T cells in ankylosing spondylitis. Findings and caveats of the study: There was a TCR beta motif, made of several highly homologous variants, that appeared characteristic of ankylosing spondylitis blood. Clones tied to disease were said to be significantly enriched in matched ankylosing spondylitis synovial fluid.

Libraries for TCR beta were made by quantitative 5'-RACE with molecular barcodes. MiXCR was run by TCRdb on the 5' RACE reads, yielding one entry per CDR3 protein. The table lists roughly 440,000 distinct CDR3 sequences, 17% of them singletons. With regard to this clonotype: Antigen specificity is unknown.

The CDR3 is made up of 15 amino acids. CDR1 and CDR2 (germline): MNHEY, SVGEGT. The V gene lost 5 bases and the J gene lost 4 bases, with 14 bases spanning the gap. This sequence joins TRBV6-2 or TRBV6-3 and TRBJ2-2; D is undetermined. Sequenced: blood, either unsorted or a sorted T cell fraction (not recorded which). The TCR sequence derives from a male donor with ankylosing spondylitis. This CDR3 reads CASSHPHGSTGELFF. Here the CDR3 DNA reads TGTGCCAGCAGTCACCCTCATGGTAGCACCGGGGAGCTGTTTTTT.